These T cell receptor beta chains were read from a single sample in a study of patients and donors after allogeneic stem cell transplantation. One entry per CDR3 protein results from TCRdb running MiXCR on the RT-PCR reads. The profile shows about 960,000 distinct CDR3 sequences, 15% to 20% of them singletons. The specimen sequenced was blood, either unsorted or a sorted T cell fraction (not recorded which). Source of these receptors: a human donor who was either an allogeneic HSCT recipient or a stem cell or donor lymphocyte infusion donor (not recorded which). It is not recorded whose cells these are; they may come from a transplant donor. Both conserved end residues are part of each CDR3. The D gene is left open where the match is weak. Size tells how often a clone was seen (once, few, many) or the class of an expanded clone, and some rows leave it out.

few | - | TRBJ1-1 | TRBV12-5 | TGTGCTAGTGGTTTGGTCACTGAAGCTTTCTTT | CASGLVTEAFF
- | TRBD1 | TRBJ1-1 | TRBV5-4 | TGTGCCAGCAGCCCGGACAGGGGTGGAGCTTTCTTT | CASSPDRGGAFF
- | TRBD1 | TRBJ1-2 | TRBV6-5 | TGTGCCAGCAGTTATTTGGGGACAGATTTCTATGGCTACACCTTC | CASSYLGTDFYGYTF
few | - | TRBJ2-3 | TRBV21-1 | TGTGCCAGCAGCATGGGGCGGGAGGGCACAGATACGCAGTATTTT | CASSMGREGTDTQYF
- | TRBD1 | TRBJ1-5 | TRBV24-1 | TGTGCCACCAGGGGACAGAGCAATCAGCCCCAGCATTTT | CATRGQSNQPQHF
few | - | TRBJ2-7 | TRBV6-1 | TGTGCCAGCAGATCCGGGTCCACCGGGGGCGAGCAGTACTTC | CASRSGSTGGEQYF
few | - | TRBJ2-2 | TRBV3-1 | TGTGCCAGCAGCCAAGAGTCGACAGCCCTGAACACCGGGGAGCTGTTTTTT | CASSQESTALNTGELFF
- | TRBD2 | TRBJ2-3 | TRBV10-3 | TGTGCCATTCGACTAGCGGGAGGTGCAGATACGCAGTATTTT | CAIRLAGGADTQYF
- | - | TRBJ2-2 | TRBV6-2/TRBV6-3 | TGTGCCAGCAGCACCCCCGGGACGGGCACCGGGGAGCTGTTTTTT | CASSTPGTGTGELFF
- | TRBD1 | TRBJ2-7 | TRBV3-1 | TGTGCCAGCAGCCATTTAACTTCCCGGGACAGGTCGGACGAGCAGTACTTC | CASSHLTSRDRSDEQYF
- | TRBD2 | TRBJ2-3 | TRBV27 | TGTGCCAGCAGCCCCCGCCTAGCGGTAGCAGATACGCAGTATTTT | CASSPRLAVADTQYF
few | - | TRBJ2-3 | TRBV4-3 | TGCGCCAGCAGCCCTGTGAGGGCAGATACGCAGTATTTT | CASSPVRADTQYF
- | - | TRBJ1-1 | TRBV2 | TGTGCCAGCAGTGAAGCGCGCAGGGGCACTGAAGCTTTCTTT | CASSEARRGTEAFF
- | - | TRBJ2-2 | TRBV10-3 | TGTGCCATCAGTGCGGGAGCGGGGGAGCTGTTTTTT | CAISAGAGELFF
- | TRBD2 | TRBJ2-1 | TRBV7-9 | TGTGCCAGCAGCAGACCGGGACTAGCGGGTCCCTACAATGAGCAGTTCTTC | CASSRPGLAGPYNEQFF
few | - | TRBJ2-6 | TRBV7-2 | TGTGCCAGCAGCCAACCTAGCTCTGGGGCCAACGTCCTGACTTTC | CASSQPSSGANVLTF
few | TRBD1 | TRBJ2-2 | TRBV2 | TGTGCCAGCAGGGCGGACAGGGTCAAGGCCGGGGAGCTGTTTTTT | CASRADRVKAGELFF
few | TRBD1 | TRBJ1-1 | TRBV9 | TGTGCCAGCAGCGCCCGGACAGGACTGAACACTGAAGCTTTCTTT | CASSARTGLNTEAFF
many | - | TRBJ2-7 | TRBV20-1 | TGCAGTGGAGGGACTTCCAACTACGAGCAGTACTTC | CSGGTSNYEQYF
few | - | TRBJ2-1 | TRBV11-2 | TGTGCCAGCAGCTTAGGGGTCTTGCGGGAAGGGGGTGAGCAGTTCTTC | CASSLGVLREGGEQFF
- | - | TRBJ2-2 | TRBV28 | TGTGCCAGCAGTAAGACTAGACCCGGGGAGCTGTTTTTT | CASSKTRPGELFF
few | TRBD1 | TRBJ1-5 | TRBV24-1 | TGTGCCACCAGTGATAACAGGGGTTATAGCAATCAGCCCCAGCATTTT | CATSDNRGYSNQPQHF
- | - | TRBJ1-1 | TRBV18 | TGTGCCAGCTCACCACCAACAGGGAGAAGCACTGAAGCTTTCTTT | CASSPPTGRSTEAFF
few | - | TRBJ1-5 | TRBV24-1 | TGTGCCACCAGTGAAAAGGGACGCAATCAGCCCCAGCATTTT | CATSEKGRNQPQHF
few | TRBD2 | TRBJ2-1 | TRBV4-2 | TGTGCCAGCAGCCCCTTGTCCCACCGGACTAGCGGAACCTACAATGAGCAGTTCTTC | CASSPLSHRTSGTYNEQFF
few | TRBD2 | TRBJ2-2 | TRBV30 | TGTGCCTGGACAAAGCGGGGGGGCACATCACGGGAGCTGTTTTTT | CAWTKRGGTSRELFF
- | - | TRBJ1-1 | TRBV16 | TGTGCCAGCAGCCAAAAGGCTGGACGGATGAACACTGAAGCTTTCTTT | CASSQKAGRMNTEAFF
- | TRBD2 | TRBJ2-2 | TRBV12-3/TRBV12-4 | TGTGCCAGCAGTTTAACCACCCGGGGGGTCGGGGAGCTGTTTTTT | CASSLTTRGVGELFF
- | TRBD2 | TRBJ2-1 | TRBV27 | TGTGCCAGCAGTTTACGGAATAGCGGGGGGCAATACAATGAGCAGTTCTTC | CASSLRNSGGQYNEQFF
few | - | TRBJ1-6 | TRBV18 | TGTGCCAGCTCACCCTTTTCCAGGGAAAATTCACCCCTCCACTTT | CASSPFSRENSPLHF
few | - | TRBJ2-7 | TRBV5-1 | TGCGCCAGCAGATCTCCAGGACGTAACTACGAGCAGTACTTC | CASRSPGRNYEQYF
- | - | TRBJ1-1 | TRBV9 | TGTGCCAGCAGCGTAGGGGGGCTCGGGTTCACTGAAGCTTTCTTT | CASSVGGLGFTEAFF
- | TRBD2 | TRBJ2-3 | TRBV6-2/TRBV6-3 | TGTGCCAGCCGATCTCTAGCGGGGTCCACAGATACGCAGTATTTT | CASRSLAGSTDTQYF
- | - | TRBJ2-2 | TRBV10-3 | TGTGCCATCAGGGACCCCAGCGGAGCTACCGGGGAGCTGTTTTTT | CAIRDPSGATGELFF
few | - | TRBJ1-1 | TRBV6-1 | TGTGCCAGCAGTCGAGACGGGCGGATCACTGAAGCTTTCTTT | CASSRDGRITEAFF
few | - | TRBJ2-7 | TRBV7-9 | TGTGCCAGCGGCAGGGTATCCTACGAGCAGTACTTC | CASGRVSYEQYF
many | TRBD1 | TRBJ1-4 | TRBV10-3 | TGTGCCACTGGACAGGGGGGGTCAACTAATGAAAAACTGTTTTTT | CATGQGGSTNEKLFF
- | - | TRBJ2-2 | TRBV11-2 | TGTGCCAGCAGGAGACCGGGCAAAAACACCGGGGAGCTGTTTTTT | CASRRPGKNTGELFF
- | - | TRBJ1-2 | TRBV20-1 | TGCAGTGCTAGAGGACACCGAGCTAACTATGGCTACACCTTC | CSARGHRANYGYTF
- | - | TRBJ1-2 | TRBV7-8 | TGTGCCAGCAGCTTAGCGTCGTCAGGGCAAGGCTACACCTTC | CASSLASSGQGYTF